This paragraph covers one T cell receptor beta chain sequence. Its cognate antigen is unknown. Profiling relied on immunoSEQ multiplex PCR, and the TCRdb table lists in-frame clones only, not all of them. The data contain around 87,000 clones, 65% to 90% of them seen just once; the ten biggest clones take up 9.5% to 13%. The data belong to a study of T cell responses to AZD1222 COVID-19 vaccine. Study results and limitations: White British donors predominated, females outnumbered males, and clonal diversity was possibly underestimated. Researchers report vaccine-associated CD4 TCRs spanning spike, with dominance at 160-218 and 743-854. Unmutated variant regions reportedly attract nearly half of all spike-specific TCRs. The number of AZD1222 recipients seropositive at baseline was only six.

Germline V gene sequence: CDR1 ENHRY, CDR2 SYGVKD. V was pared by 6 bases and J by 0 bases, with 12 bases between. There are 15 residues in the CDR3. The chain has TRBV10-3 and TRBJ1-3; possible D gene TRBD1, 6 bases. The TCR sequence derives from an adult in good health. The sample was peripheral blood, taken on day 0 of AZD1222 vaccination. CDR3 amino acids: CAIRGGDNSGNTIYF. The CDR3 DNA follows: TGTGCCATCAGGGGGGGCGATAACTCTGGAAACACCATATATTTT.